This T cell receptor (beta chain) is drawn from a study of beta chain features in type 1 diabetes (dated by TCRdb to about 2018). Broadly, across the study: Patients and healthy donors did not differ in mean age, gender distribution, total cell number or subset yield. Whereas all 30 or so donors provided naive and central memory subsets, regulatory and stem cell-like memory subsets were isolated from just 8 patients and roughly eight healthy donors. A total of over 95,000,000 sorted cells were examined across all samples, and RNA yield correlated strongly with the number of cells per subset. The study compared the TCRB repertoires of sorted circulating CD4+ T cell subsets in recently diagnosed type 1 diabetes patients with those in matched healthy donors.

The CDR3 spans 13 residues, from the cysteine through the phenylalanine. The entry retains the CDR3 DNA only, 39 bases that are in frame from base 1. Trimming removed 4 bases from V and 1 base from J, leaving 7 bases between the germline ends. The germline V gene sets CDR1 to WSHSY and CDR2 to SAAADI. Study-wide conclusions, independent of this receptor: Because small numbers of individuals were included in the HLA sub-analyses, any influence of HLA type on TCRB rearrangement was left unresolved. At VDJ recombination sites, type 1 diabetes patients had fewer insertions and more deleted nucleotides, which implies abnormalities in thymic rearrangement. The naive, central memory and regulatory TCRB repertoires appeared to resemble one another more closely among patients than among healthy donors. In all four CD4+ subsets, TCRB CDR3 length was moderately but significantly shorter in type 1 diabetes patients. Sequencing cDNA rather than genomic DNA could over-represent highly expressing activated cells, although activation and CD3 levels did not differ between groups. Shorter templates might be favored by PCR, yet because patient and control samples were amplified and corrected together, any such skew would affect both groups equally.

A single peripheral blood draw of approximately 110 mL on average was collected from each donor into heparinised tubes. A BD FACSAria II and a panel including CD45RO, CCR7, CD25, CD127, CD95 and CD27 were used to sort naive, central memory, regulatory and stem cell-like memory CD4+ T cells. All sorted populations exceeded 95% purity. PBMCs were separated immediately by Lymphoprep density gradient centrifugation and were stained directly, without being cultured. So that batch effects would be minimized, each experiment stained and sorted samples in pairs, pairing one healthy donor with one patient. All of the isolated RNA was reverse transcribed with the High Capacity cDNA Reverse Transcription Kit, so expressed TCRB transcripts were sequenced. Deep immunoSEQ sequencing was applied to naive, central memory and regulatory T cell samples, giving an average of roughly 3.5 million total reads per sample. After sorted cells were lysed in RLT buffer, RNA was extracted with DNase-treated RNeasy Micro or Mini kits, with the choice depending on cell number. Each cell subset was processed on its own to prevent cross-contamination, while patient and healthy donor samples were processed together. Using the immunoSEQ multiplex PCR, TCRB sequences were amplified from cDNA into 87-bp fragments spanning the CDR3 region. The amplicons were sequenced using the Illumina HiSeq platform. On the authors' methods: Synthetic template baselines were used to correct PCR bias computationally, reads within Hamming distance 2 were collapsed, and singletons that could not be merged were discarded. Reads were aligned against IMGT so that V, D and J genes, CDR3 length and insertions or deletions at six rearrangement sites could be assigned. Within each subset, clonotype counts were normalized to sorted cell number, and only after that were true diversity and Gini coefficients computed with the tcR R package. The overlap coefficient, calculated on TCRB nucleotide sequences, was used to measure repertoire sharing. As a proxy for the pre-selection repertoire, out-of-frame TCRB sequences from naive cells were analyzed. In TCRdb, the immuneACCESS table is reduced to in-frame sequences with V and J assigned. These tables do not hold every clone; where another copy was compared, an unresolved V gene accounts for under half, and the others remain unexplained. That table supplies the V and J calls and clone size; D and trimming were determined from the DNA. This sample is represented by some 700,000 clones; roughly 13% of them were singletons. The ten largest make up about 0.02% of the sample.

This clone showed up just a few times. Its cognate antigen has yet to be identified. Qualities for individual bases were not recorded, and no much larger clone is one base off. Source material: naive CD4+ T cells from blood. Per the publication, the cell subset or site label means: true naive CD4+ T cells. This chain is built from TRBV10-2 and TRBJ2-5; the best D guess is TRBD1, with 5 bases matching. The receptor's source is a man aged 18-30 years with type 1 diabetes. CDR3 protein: CASSGQPQETQYF. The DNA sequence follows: TGCGCCAGCAGTGGACAGCCCCAAGAGACCCAGTACTTC.